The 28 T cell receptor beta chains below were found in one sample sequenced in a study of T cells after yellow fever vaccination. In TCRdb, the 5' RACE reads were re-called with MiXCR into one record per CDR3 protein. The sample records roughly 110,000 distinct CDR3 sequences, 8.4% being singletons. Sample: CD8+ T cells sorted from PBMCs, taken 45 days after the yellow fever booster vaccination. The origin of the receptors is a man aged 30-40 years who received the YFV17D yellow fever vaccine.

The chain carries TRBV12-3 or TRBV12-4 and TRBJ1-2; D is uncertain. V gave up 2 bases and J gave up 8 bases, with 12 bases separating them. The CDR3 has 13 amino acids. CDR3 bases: TGTGCCAGCAGTTTACCCGGGGAGCGAGGCTACACCTTC. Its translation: CASSLPGERGYTF.

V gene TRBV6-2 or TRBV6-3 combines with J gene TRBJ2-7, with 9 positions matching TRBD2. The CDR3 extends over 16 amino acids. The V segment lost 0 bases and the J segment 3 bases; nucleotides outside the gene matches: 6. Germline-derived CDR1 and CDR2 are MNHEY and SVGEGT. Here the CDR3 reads CASSYSILAGYYEQYF. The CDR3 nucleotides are TGTGCCAGCAGTTACTCGATTCTAGCGGGATACTACGAGCAGTACTTC.

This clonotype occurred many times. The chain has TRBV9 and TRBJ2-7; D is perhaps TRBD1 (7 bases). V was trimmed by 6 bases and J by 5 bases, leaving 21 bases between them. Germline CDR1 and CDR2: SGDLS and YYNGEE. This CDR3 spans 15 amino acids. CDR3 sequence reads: CASTGAGLQGHEQYF. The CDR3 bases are TGTGCCAGCACGGGAGCGGGCCTACAGGGGCACGAGCAGTACTTC.

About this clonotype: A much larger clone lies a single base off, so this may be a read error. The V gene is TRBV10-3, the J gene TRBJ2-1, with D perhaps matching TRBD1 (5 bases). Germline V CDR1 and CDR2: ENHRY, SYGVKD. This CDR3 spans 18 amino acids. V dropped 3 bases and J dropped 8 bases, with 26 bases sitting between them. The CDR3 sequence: CAISDSIKVRVIGDEQFF. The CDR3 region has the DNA TGTGCCATCAGTGACTCCATTAAGGTCAGGGTAATCGGTGATGAGCAGTTCTTC.

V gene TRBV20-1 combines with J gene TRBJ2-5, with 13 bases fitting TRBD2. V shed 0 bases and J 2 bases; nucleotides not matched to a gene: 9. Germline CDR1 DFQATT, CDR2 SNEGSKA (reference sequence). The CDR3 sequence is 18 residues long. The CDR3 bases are TGCAGTGCTAGAGATGATCGGACTAGCGGGAGTGAGCAAGAGACCCAGTACTTC. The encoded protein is CSARDDRTSGSEQETQYF.

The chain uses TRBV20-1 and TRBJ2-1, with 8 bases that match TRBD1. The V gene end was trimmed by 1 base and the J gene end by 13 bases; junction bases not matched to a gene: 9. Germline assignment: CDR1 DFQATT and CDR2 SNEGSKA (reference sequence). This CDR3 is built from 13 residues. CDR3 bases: TGCAGTGCTAGAGGCTCGGGACAGGTTCCCCAGTTCTTC. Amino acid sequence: CSARGSGQVPQFF.

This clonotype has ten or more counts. The DNA for the CDR3 is TGTGCCAGCAGTGACAGGGACTCCGGGGAGCTGTTTTTT. As protein: CASSDRDSGELFF. The genes are TRBV6-4 and TRBJ2-2; D might be TRBD2 (6 bases). With 2 bases removed from V and 6 bases from J, the gap between germline ends came to 7 bases. The CDR3 contains 13 residues. Germline values: CDR1 MRHNA, CDR2 SNTAGT.

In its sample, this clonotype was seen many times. The CDR3 coding sequence is TGTGCCAGCAGACTAGCGGGAGGCACAGATACGCAGTATTTT. Translation gives CASRLAGGTDTQYF. The chain couples TRBV27 to TRBJ2-3; TRBD2 matches at 11 bases. J was trimmed by 1 base and V by 6 bases; bases with no gene match: 0. The germline V gene encodes CDR1 MNHEY and CDR2 SMNVEV (reference sequence). The CDR3 is 14 amino acids.

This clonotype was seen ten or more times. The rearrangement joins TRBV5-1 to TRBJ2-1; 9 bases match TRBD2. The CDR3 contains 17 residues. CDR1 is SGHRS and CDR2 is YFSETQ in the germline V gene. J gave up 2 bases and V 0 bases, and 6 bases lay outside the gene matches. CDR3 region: CASSLGIAGATYNEQFF. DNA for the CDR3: TGCGCCAGCAGCTTGGGTATAGCGGGAGCGACCTACAATGAGCAGTTCTTC. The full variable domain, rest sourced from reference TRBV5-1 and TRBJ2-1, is KAGVTQTPRYLIKTRGQQVTLSCSPISGHRSVSWYQQTPGQGLQFLFEYFSETQRNKGNFPGRFSGRQFSNSRSEMNVSTLELGDSALYLCASSLGIAGATYNEQFFGPGTRLTVL.

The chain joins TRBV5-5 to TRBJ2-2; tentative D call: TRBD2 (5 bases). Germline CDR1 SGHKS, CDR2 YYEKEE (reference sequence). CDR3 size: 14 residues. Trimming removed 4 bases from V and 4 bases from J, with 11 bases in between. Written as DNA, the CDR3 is TGTGCCAGCAGCCTTGGACTCATCACCGGGGAGCTGTTTTTT. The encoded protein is CASSLGLITGELFF.

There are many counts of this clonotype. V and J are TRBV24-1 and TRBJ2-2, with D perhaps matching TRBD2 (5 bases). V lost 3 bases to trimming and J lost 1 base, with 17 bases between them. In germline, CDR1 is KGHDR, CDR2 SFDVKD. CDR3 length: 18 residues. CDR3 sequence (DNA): TGTGCCACCAGTGATCCCAGCGGAGATAACCGGAACACCGGGGAGCTGTTTTTT. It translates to CATSDPSGDNRNTGELFF.

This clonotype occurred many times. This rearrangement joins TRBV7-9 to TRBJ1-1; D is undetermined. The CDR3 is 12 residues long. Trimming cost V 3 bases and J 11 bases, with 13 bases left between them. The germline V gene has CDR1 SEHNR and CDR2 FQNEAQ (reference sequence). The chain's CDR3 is CASSLEQFYAFF. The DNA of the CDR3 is TGTGCCAGCAGCTTGGAACAGTTTTATGCTTTCTTT.

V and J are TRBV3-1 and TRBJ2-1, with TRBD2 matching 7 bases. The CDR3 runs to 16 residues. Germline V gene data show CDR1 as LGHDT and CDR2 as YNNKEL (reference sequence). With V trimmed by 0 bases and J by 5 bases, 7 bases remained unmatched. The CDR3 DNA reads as TGTGCCAGCAGCCAAGATGGGGCTAGCGGCCACAATGAGCAGTTCTTC. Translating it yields CASSQDGASGHNEQFF.

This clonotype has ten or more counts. CDR3 residues: CASSIQREGLGSYEQYF. The CDR3 DNA is TGTGCCAGCAGCATTCAGCGGGAGGGCCTTGGGTCCTACGAGCAGTACTTC. This chain links TRBV7-3 with TRBJ2-7; 10 bases match TRBD2. The CDR3 has 17 amino acids. V lost 5 bases and J lost 1; bases outside the gene matches: 11. In germline, CDR1 is SGHTA, CDR2 FQGTGA.

For the CDR3, the DNA is TGTGCCACCCGGGAGCGGACGGGTCCCCAAGAGACCCAGTACTTC. This codes for CATRERTGPQETQYF. The genes are TRBV15 and TRBJ2-5; TRBD2 is a possible D gene (6 bases). Germline CDR1 and CDR2: LNHNV and YYDKDF (reference sequence). V gave up 8 bases and J gave up 1 base, with 17 bases separating them. The CDR3 loop spans 15 amino acids.

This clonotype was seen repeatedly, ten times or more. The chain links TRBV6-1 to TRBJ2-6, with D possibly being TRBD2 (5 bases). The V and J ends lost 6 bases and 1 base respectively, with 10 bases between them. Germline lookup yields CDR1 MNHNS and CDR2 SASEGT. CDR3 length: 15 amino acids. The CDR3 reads CASSHRGSGANVLTF. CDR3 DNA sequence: TGTGCCAGCAGCCATCGGGGATCTGGGGCCAACGTCCTGACTTTC.

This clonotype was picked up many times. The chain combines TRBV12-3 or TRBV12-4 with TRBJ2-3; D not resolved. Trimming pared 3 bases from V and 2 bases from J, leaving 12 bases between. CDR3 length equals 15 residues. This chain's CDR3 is CASSLAILTTDTQYF. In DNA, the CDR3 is TGTGCCAGCAGTTTGGCCATCTTGACCACAGATACGCAGTATTTT.

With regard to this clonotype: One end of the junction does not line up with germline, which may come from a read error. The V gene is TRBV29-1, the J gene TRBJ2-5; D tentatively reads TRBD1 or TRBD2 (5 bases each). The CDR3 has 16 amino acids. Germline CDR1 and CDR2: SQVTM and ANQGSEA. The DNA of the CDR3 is TGCAGCTTTGAAAGGGGAGCCTCCCCTCATCAAGAGACCCAGTACTTC. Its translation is CSFERGASPHQETQYF. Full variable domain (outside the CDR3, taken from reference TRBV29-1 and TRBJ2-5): SAVISQKPSRDICQRGTSLTIQCQVDSQVTMMFWYRQQPGQSLTLIATANQGSEATYESGFVIDKFPISRPNLTFSTLTVSNMSPEDSSIYLCSFERGASPHQETQYFGPGTRLLVL.

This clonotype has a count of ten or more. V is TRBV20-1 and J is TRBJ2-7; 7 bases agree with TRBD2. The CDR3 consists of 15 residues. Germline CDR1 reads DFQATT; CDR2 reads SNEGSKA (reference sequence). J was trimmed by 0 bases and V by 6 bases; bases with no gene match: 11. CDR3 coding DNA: TGCAGTGCGCAAGACCTAGCGGAGAGCTCCTACGAGCAGTACTTC. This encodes CSAQDLAESSYEQYF.

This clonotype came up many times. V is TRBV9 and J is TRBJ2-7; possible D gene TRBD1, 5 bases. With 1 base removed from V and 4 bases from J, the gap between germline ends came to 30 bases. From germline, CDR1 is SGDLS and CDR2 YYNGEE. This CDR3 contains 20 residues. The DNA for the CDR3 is TGTGCCAGCAGCGTACATACAGGAGCACTAACCCAATACTACCAATACGAGCAGTACTTC. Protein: CASSVHTGALTQYYQYEQYF. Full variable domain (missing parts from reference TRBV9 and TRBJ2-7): DSGVTQTPKHLITATGQRVTLRCSPRSGDLSVYWYQQSLDQGLQFLIQYYNGEERAKGNILERFSAQQFPDLHSELNLSSLELGDSALYFCASSVHTGALTQYYQYEQYFGPGTRLTVT.

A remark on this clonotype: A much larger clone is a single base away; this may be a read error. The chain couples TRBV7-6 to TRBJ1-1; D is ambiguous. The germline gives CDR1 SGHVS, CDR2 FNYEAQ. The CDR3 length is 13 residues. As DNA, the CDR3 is TGTGCCAGCAGCTTCGGACCGAACACTGAATCTTTCTTT. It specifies CASSFGPNTESFF.

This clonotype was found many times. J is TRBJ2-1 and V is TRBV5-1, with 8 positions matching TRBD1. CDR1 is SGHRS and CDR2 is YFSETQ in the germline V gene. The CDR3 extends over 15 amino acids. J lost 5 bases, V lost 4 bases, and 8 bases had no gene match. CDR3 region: CASSLRQGLDNEQFF. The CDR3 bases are TGCGCCAGCAGCCTTAGACAGGGGCTAGACAATGAGCAGTTCTTC.

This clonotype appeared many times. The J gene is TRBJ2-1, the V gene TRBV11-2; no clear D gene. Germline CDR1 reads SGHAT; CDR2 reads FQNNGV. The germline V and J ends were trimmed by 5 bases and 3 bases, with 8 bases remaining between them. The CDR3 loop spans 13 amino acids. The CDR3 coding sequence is TGTGCCAGCAGCGACCCATACTACAATGAGCAGTTCTTC. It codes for CASSDPYYNEQFF.

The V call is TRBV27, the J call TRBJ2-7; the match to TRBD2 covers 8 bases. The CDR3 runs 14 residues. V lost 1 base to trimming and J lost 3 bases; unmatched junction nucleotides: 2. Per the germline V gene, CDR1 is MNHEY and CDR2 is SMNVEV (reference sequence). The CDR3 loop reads CASSLFREGYEQYF. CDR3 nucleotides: TGTGCCAGCAGTTTATTTCGGGAGGGCTACGAGCAGTACTTC.

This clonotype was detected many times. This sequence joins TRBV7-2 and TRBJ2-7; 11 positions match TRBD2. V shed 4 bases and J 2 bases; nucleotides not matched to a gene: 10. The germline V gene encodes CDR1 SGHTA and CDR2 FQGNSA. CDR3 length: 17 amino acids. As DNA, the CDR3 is TGTGCCAGCAGCTCGGTGACTAGCGGGGTACCTCCCTACGAGCAGTACTTC. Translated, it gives CASSSVTSGVPPYEQYF.

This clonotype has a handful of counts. CDR3 coding DNA: TGTGCCAGCAGCGCGCAGGGGAGCTACACCTTC. This codes for CASSAQGSYTF. The gene calls are TRBV9 and TRBJ1-2; maybe TRBD1 (6 bases). There are 11 residues in the CDR3. Trimming shortened V by 3 bases and J by 9 bases, and 9 bases separated the two germline ends. Looked up from germline, CDR1 is SGDLS and CDR2 is YYNGEE.

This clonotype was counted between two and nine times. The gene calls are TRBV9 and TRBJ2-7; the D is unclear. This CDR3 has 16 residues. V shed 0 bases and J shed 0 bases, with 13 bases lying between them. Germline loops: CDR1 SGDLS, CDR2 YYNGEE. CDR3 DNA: TGTGCCAGCAGCGTAGCTGAGACGTTTAGCTCCTACGAGCAGTACTTC. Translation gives CASSVAETFSSYEQYF.

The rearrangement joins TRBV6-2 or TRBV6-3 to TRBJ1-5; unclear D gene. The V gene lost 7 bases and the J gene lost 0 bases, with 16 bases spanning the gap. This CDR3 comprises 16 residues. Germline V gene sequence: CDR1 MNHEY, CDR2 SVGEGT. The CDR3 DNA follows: TGTGCCAGCACCCCGTACGACGGACGTAGCAATCAGCCCCAGCATTTT. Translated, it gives CASTPYDGRSNQPQHF.